The 2 T cell receptor delta chains below all came from one sample that was sequenced in a study of γδ T cells in repeated Plasmodium falciparum infection. Flow sorting of PBMC yielded separate Vgamma9/Vdelta2+ and Vdelta2-negative gammadelta T cell populations for bulk repertoire analysis. TCRdb ran CATT on the multiplex PCR reads. This table holds tens of thousands of delta-chain clones, approximately 1.4% found once. The sequencing sample was made of gamma-delta T cells from blood. The receptors derive from a pool of human donors (malaria-infected and uninfected, not separated).

This clone was recorded a few times. This likely reflects a read error, since a far larger clone is one base away. Other DNA sequences within the sample encode an identical CDR3. This rearrangement joins TRDV1 to TRDJ2, with D perhaps matching TRDD3 (5 bases). TCRdb gives no J gene; it was assigned here by matching the DNA to germline. Germline V CDR1 and CDR2: TSWWSYY, QGS. The CDR3 runs 16 residues. The CDR3 spells CALGERGWTPTAQLFF. The CDR3 DNA reads as TGCGCTCTTGGGGAACGGGGGTGGACCCCGACAGCACAACTCTTCTTT.

As for this clone: The TCRdb record carries a much larger clone's protein, which differs from this DNA's translation at residue 18; a read error is the likely cause, and the protein listed here is the DNA translation. The V gene is given as TRDV1, and no J gene call is available; the table's D call, TRDD3, was not checked against the DNA. The germline CDR1 and CDR2 sequences are TSWWSYY and QGS. The CDR3 runs to 20 residues. CDR3 sequence reads: CALGEGAFLGMAGYTDKPIF. The DNA for the CDR3 is TGTGCTCTTGGGGAAGGGGCCTTCCTAGGGATGGCTGGGTACACCGATAAACCCATCTTT.